This is a list of T cell receptor beta chains from one sample in a study of control samples from healthy donors and cancer patients. Using immunoSEQ multiplex PCR, the repertoire was profiled, and TCRdb retains in-frame clones only, with some absent. The sample lists more than 10,000 clones; approximately 93% were seen once. Input material: PBMCs. The receptor set was obtained from an elderly man with lung cancer. Each CDR3 is given with its conserved first and last residue. Each record gives: clone size, D gene, J gene, V gene, CDR3 protein, CDR3 DNA. The D gene is left open where the match is weak. Only some rows state a clone size, as once, few, many or a class for expanded clones.

abundance: NA; d_gene: NA; j_gene: TRBJ1-2; v_gene: TRBV11-3; CDR3aa: CASSPRTGAGGYTF; CDR3nt: TGTGCCAGCAGCCCCCGTACGGGGGCGGGTGGCTACACCTTC
abundance: NA; d_gene: NA; j_gene: TRBJ2-2; v_gene: TRBV5-6; CDR3aa: CASSPRSSGELFF; CDR3nt: TGTGCCAGCAGCCCCCGGTCCTCCGGGGAGCTGTTTTTT
abundance: NA; d_gene: NA; j_gene: TRBJ2-5; v_gene: TRBV11-2; CDR3aa: CATRRGIVEETQYF; CDR3nt: TGTGCCACCCGAAGGGGTATAGTAGAAGAGACCCAGTACTTC
abundance: NA; d_gene: TRBD1; j_gene: TRBJ1-6; v_gene: TRBV4-1; CDR3aa: CASSLRDRGWVLHF; CDR3nt: TGCGCCAGCAGCCTGAGGGACAGGGGTTGGGTCCTCCACTTT
abundance: NA; d_gene: NA; j_gene: TRBJ1-1; v_gene: TRBV7-2; CDR3aa: CASSLAYPNEAFF; CDR3nt: TGTGCCAGCAGCTTAGCGTACCCTAACGAAGCTTTCTTT
abundance: NA; d_gene: NA; j_gene: TRBJ2-7; v_gene: TRBV11-2; CDR3aa: CASSLERQGQYF; CDR3nt: TGTGCCAGCAGCTTAGAGCGGCAGGGGCAGTACTTC
abundance: NA; d_gene: TRBD1; j_gene: TRBJ1-3; v_gene: TRBV19; CDR3aa: CATSTRGGGAGNTIYF; CDR3nt: TGTGCCACCTCCACTCGTGGAGGGGGCGCCGGAAACACCATATATTTT
abundance: NA; d_gene: NA; j_gene: TRBJ2-5; v_gene: TRBV18; CDR3aa: CASSFPGERETQYF; CDR3nt: TGTGCCAGCTCATTCCCGGGGGAGAGGGAGACCCAGTACTTC
abundance: NA; d_gene: TRBD1; j_gene: TRBJ1-2; v_gene: TRBV4-1; CDR3aa: CASSQGPPHATGGYGYTF; CDR3nt: TGCGCCAGCAGCCAAGGGCCGCCCCACGCGACAGGGGGCTATGGCTACACCTTC
abundance: NA; d_gene: NA; j_gene: TRBJ1-6; v_gene: TRBV19; CDR3aa: CAATPDSYSPLHF; CDR3nt: TGTGCCGCGACACCGGACAGCTATTCACCCCTCCACTTT
abundance: NA; d_gene: TRBD2; j_gene: TRBJ2-3; v_gene: TRBV4-3; CDR3aa: CASSRRTSGARATSTDTQYF; CDR3nt: TGCGCCAGCAGCCGTCGGACTAGCGGGGCGCGGGCAACTAGCACAGATACGCAGTATTTT
abundance: NA; d_gene: NA; j_gene: TRBJ1-1; v_gene: TRBV5-1; CDR3aa: CASSLKPGPSWTEAFF; CDR3nt: TGCGCCAGCAGCTTAAAGCCAGGCCCTTCGTGGACTGAAGCTTTCTTT
abundance: NA; d_gene: NA; j_gene: TRBJ1-2; v_gene: TRBV28; CDR3aa: CASSFGETGYGYTF; CDR3nt: TGTGCCAGCAGTTTCGGCGAGACAGGTTACGGCTACACCTTC
abundance: NA; d_gene: NA; j_gene: TRBJ1-2; v_gene: TRBV28; CDR3aa: CASNTGASYGYTF; CDR3nt: TGTGCCAGCAACACAGGAGCATCCTATGGCTACACCTTC
abundance: NA; d_gene: NA; j_gene: TRBJ1-6; v_gene: TRBV12-2; CDR3aa: CASPQNGVTASFSPLHF; CDR3nt: TGTGCAAGTCCCCAAAACGGGGTGACCGCCTCGTTTTCACCCCTCCACTTT
abundance: NA; d_gene: TRBD1; j_gene: TRBJ2-4; v_gene: TRBV7-8; CDR3aa: CASSLARDSQNIQYF; CDR3nt: TGTGCCAGCAGCTTAGCGAGGGACAGCCAAAACATTCAGTACTTC
abundance: once; d_gene: NA; j_gene: TRBJ1-4; v_gene: TRBV29-1; CDR3aa: CSVGAGDEKLFF; CDR3nt: TGCAGCGTTGGGGCAGGGGATGAAAAACTGTTTTTT
abundance: NA; d_gene: NA; j_gene: TRBJ2-3; v_gene: TRBV14; CDR3aa: CASSQHPGTPDTQYF; CDR3nt: TGTGCCAGCAGCCAACACCCGGGGACCCCAGATACGCAGTATTTT
abundance: NA; d_gene: TRBD1; j_gene: TRBJ2-1; v_gene: TRBV29-1; CDR3aa: CSVDPGTGDNEQFF; CDR3nt: TGCAGCGTGGACCCCGGGACAGGGGACAATGAGCAGTTCTTC
abundance: NA; d_gene: TRBD2; j_gene: TRBJ2-5; v_gene: TRBV5-1; CDR3aa: CASSLARLAGTETQYF; CDR3nt: TGCGCCAGCAGCCTTGCTCGACTAGCGGGGACGGAGACCCAGTACTTC